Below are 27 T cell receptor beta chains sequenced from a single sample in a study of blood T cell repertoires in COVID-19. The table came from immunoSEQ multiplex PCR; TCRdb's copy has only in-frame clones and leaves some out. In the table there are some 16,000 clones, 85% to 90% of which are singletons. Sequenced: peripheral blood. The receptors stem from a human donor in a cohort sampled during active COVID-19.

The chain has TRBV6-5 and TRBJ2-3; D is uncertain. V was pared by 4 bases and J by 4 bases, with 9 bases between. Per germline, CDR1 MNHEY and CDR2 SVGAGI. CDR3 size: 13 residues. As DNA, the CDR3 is TGTGCCAGCAGTTTTCAACCGGCAGATACGCAGTATTTT. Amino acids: CASSFQPADTQYF.

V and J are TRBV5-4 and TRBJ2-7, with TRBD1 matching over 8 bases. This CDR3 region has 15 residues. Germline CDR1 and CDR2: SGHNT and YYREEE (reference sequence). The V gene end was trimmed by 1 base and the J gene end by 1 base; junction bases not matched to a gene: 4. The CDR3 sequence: CASSLHRQGSYEQYF. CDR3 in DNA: TGTGCCAGCAGCTTGCATAGACAGGGGTCCTACGAGCAGTACTTC. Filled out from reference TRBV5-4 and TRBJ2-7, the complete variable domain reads ETGVTQSPTHLIKTRGQQVTLRCSSQSGHNTVSWYQQALGQGPQFIFQYYREEENGRGNFPPRFSGLQFPNYSSELNVNALELDDSALYLCASSLHRQGSYEQYFGPGTRLTVT.

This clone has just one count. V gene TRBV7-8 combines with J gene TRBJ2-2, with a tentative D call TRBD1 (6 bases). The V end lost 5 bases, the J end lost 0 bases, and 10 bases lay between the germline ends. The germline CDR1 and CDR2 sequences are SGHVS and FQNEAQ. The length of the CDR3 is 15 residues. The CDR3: CASSPGAANTGELFF. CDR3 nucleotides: TGTGCCAGCAGCCCAGGGGCAGCGAACACCGGGGAGCTGTTTTTT.

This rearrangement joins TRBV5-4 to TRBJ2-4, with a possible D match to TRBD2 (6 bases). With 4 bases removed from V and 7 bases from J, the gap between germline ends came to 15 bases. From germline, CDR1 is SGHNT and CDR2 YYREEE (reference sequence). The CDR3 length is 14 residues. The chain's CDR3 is CASSLRETLNIQYF. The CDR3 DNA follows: TGTGCCAGCAGCCTCCGGGAGACCTTGAACATTCAGTACTTC.

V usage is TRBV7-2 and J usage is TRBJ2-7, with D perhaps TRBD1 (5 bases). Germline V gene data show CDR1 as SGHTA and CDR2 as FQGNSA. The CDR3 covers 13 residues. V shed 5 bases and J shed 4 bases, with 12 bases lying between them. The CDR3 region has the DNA TGTGCCAGCAGCCCCCCCCAGGGTTACGAGCAGTACTTC. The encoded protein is CASSPPQGYEQYF.

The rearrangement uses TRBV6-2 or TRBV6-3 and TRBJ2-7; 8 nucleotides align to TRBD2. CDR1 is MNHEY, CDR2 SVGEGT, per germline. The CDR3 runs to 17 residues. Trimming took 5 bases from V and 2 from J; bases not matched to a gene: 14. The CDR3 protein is CASSQPGLARLPYEQYF. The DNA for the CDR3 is TGTGCCAGCAGTCAGCCCGGACTAGCCCGATTGCCCTACGAGCAGTACTTC.

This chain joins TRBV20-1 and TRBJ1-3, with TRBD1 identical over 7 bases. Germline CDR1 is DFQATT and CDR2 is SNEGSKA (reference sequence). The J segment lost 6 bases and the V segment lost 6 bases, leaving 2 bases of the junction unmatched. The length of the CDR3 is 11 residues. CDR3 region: CSARGENTIYF. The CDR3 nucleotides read TGCAGTGCCAGGGGGGAAAACACCATATATTTT.

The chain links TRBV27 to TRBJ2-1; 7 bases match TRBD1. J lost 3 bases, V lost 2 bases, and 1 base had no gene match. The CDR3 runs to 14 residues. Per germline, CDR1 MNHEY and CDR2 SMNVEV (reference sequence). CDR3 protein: CASSLGTVYNEQFF. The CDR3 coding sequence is TGTGCCAGCAGTTTAGGGACAGTCTACAATGAGCAGTTCTTC.

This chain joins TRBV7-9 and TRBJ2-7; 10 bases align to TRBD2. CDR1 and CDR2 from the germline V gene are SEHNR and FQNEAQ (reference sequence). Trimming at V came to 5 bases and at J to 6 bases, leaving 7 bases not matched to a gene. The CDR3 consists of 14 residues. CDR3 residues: CASSPRTSGGEQYF. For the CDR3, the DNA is TGTGCCAGCAGCCCCAGGACTAGCGGAGGCGAGCAGTACTTC.

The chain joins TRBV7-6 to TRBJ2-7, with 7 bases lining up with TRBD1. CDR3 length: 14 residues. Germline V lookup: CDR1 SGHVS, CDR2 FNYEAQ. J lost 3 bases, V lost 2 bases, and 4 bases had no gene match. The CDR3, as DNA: TGTGCCAGCAGCTTAACAGGGGCGGACTACGAGCAGTACTTC. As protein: CASSLTGADYEQYF.

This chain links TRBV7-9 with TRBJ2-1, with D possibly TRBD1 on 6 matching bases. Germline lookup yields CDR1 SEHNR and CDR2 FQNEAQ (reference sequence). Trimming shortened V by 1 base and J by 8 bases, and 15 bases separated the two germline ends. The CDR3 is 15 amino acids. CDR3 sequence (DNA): TGTGCCAGCAGCTTAGTCGGCAGGGGAAGGGATGAGCAGTTCTTC. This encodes CASSLVGRGRDEQFF.

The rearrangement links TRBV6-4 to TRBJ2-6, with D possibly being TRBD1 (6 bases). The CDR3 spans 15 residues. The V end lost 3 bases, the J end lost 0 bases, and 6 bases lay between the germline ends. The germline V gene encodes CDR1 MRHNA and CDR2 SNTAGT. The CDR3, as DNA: TGTGCCAGCAGTGAACAGGGCTCTGGGGCCAACGTCCTGACTTTC. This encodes CASSEQGSGANVLTF.

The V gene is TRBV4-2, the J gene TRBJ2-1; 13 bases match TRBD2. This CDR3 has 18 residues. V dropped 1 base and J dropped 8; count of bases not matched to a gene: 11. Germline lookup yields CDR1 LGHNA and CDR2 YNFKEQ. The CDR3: CASSQGTSGGARMDEQFF. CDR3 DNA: TGTGCCAGCAGCCAAGGAACTAGCGGGGGGGCCCGTATGGATGAGCAGTTCTTC.

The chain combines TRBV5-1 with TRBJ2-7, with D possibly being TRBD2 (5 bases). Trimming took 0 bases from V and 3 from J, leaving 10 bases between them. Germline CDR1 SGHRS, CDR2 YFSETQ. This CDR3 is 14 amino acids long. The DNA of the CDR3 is TGCGCCAGCAGCTTGGGGTCGGGATACTACGAGCAGTACTTC. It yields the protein CASSLGSGYYEQYF.

CDR3 protein: CASSPPGPGEAFF. The CDR3 nucleotides read TGTGCCAGCTCACCCCCTGGGCCAGGGGAAGCTTTCTTT. This chain links TRBV18 with TRBJ1-1; D is possibly TRBD1 (5 bases). Germline V gene sequence: CDR1 KGHSH, CDR2 LQKENI. V lost 3 bases and J lost 8, with 13 bases in between. The CDR3 covers 13 residues.

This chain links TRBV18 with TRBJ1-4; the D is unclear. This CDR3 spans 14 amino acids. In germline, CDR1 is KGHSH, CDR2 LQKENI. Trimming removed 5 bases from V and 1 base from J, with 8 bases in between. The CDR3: CASSSTETNEKLFF. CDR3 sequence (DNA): TGTGCCAGCTCATCTACAGAAACTAATGAAAAACTGTTTTTT. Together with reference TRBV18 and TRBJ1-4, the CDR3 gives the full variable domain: NAGVMQNPRHLVRRRGQEARLRCSPMKGHSHVYWYRQLPEEGLKFMVYLQKENIIDESGMPKERFSAEFPKEGPSILRIQQVVRGDSAAYFCASSSTETNEKLFFGSGTQLSVL.

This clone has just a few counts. CDR3 coding DNA: TGTGCCAGCAGCTTGGGACACTTTCGGGACAGGTCCACAGATACGCAGTATTTT. Residues: CASSLGHFRDRSTDTQYF. The chain joins TRBV7-9 to TRBJ2-3, with 8 bases aligning to TRBD1. The CDR3 totals 18 residues. V shed 3 bases and J 2 bases; nucleotides not matched to a gene: 13. From germline, CDR1 is SEHNR and CDR2 FQNEAQ (reference sequence). Full variable domain (outside the CDR3, taken from reference TRBV7-9 and TRBJ2-3): DTGVSQNPRHKITKRGQNVTFRCDPISEHNRLYWYRQTLGQGPEFLTYFQNEAQLEKSRLLSDRFSAERPKGSFSTLEIQRTEQGDSAMYLCASSLGHFRDRSTDTQYFGPGTRLTVL.

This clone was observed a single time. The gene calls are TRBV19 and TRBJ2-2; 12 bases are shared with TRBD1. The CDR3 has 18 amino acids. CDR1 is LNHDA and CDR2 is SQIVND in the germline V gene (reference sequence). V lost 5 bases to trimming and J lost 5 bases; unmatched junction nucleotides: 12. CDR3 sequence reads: CASSSGTGGVIRTGELFF. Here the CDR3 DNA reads TGTGCCAGTAGTTCCGGGACAGGGGGCGTTATAAGGACCGGGGAGCTGTTTTTT.

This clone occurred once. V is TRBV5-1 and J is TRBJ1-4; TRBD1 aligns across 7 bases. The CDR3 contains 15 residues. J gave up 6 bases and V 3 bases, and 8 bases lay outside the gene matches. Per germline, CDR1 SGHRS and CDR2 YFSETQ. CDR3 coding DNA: TGCGCCAGCAGCTCCACAGGGGATCGGGATGAAAAACTGTTTTTT. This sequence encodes CASSSTGDRDEKLFF.

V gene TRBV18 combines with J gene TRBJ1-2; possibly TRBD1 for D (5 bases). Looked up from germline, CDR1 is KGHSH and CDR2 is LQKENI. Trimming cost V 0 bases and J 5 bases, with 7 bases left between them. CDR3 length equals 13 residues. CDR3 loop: CASSPPTGYGYTF. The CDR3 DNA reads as TGTGCCAGCTCACCACCTACAGGTTATGGCTACACCTTC.

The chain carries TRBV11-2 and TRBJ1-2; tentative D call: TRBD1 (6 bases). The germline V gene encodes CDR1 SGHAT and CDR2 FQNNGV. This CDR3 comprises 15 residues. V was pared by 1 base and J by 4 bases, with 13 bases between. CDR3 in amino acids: CASSLGGQRLYGYTF. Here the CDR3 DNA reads TGTGCCAGCAGCTTAGGTGGACAGAGACTCTATGGCTACACCTTC.

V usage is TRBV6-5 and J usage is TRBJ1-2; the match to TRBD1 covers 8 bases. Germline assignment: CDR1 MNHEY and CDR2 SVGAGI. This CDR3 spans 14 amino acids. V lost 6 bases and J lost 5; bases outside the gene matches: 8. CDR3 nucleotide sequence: TGTGCCAGCAGGCTAGACAGGGGACGGTATGGCTACACCTTC. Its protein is CASRLDRGRYGYTF.

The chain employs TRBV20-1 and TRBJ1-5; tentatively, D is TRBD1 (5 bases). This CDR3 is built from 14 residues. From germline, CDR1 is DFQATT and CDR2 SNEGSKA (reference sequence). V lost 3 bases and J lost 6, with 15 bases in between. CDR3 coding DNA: TGCAGTGCTAGTTACCTCAGGGAGGGTCAGCCCCAGCATTTT. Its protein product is CSASYLREGQPQHF.

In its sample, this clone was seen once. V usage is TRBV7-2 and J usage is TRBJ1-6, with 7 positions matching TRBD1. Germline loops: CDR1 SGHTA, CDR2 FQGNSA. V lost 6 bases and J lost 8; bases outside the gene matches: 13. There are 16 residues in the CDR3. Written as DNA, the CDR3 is TGTGCCAGCAGTTACGGACAGGCAACGACGTATTCACCCCTCCACTTT. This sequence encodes CASSYGQATTYSPLHF.

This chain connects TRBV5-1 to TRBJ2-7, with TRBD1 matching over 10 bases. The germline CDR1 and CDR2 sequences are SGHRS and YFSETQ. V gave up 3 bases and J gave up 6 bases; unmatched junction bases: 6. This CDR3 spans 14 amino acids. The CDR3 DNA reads TGCGCCAGCAGCTCCCGGGACAGGGGTGGCGAGCAGTACTTC. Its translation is CASSSRDRGGEQYF.

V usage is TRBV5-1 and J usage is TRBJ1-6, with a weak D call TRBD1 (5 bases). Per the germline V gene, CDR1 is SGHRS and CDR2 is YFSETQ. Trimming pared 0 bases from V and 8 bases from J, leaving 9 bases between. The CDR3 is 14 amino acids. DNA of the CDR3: TGCGCCAGCAGCTTGGCGCAGGGATATTCACCCCTCCACTTT. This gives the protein CASSLAQGYSPLHF.

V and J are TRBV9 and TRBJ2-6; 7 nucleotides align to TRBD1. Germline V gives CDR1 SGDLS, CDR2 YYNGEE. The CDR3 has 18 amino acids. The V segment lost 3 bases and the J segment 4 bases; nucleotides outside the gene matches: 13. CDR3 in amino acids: CASSGRDRVPLGANVLTF. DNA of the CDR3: TGTGCCAGCAGCGGCCGAGACAGGGTACCTTTGGGGGCCAACGTCCTGACTTTC.